Presented here are 25 T cell receptor beta chains from one specimen sequenced in a study of post-analysis software for immune sequencing data. Each TCR beta cDNA library carried unique molecular identifiers. TCRdb independently ran MiXCR on the PCR reads; one entry per CDR3 protein. The sample yields about 770,000 distinct CDR3 sequences, more than 45% seen once. Their recognized antigens are unknown. Study results and limitations: Elevated frequency relative to controls characterized roughly 5 TRBV segments in patients, TRBV5-6, TRBV5-1 and TRBV20-1 among them.

Specimen: blood. These receptors were collected from a girl between 10 and 17 years old with multiple sclerosis.

This clonotype was counted between two and nine times. V and J are TRBV27 and TRBJ2-7; D is perhaps TRBD2 (6 bases). The CDR3 has 15 amino acids. V dropped 5 bases and J dropped 2 bases, with 16 bases sitting between them. Germline values: CDR1 MNHEY, CDR2 SMNVEV (reference sequence). Written as DNA, the CDR3 is TGTGCCAGCAGTCTAAGCGGGTACGGGCCCTACGAGCAGTACTTC. This encodes CASSLSGYGPYEQYF.

This clonotype came up a few times. This chain joins TRBV7-2 and TRBJ2-7; D call uncertain. The CDR3 covers 13 residues. Trimming shortened V by 5 bases and J by 5 bases, and 13 bases separated the two germline ends. Germline V gives CDR1 SGHTA, CDR2 FQGNSA. CDR3 sequence reads: CASSILIINEQYF. CDR3 coding DNA: TGTGCCAGCAGCATACTAATAATAAACGAGCAGTACTTC.

J is TRBJ2-1 and V is TRBV5-1; D unresolved. The CDR3 has 14 residues. Germline CDR1 reads SGHRS; CDR2 reads YFSETQ. V was clipped by 0 bases and J by 2 bases, with 6 bases between them. The CDR3: CASSLDRTYNEQFF. The CDR3 coding sequence is TGCGCCAGCAGCTTGGACAGAACCTACAATGAGCAGTTCTTC.

The V call is TRBV12-3 or TRBV12-4, the J call TRBJ2-4; 7 bases fit TRBD2. The J call may be wrong; the DNA end is better matched by TRBJ2-7. This CDR3 comprises 15 residues. CDR3 in amino acids: CASSHSGGSFYEQYF. CDR3 DNA: TGTGCCAGCAGTCACTCGGGGGGATCTTTCTACGAGCAGTACTTC.

The chain combines TRBV27 with TRBJ2-7, with 11 bases matching TRBD2. Per germline, CDR1 MNHEY and CDR2 SMNVEV (reference sequence). The CDR3 covers 17 residues. Trimming removed 5 bases from V and 0 bases from J; junction bases left unmatched: 9. In DNA, the CDR3 is TGTGCCAGCAGTCGCAAGACTAGCGGGGTTACCTCCTACGAGCAGTACTTC. This translates into CASSRKTSGVTSYEQYF.

The chain employs TRBV6-1 and TRBJ1-2; D is unresolved. With 8 bases removed from V and 5 bases from J, the gap between germline ends came to 12 bases. Germline CDR1 MNHNS, CDR2 SASEGT. The CDR3 loop spans 12 amino acids. CDR3 nucleotides: TGTGCCAGCGGGTCGGAACGGTATGGCTACACCTTC. This codes for CASGSERYGYTF.

This clonotype turned up a few times. The chain has TRBV5-6 and TRBJ2-3; D is possibly TRBD1 (5 bases). The V gene's germline CDR1 is SGHDT and CDR2 YYEEEE. Between the trimmed V and J ends, which lost 4 bases and 5 bases, there was a span of 14 bases. The CDR3 contains 14 residues. CDR3 amino acids: CASSRPGTGDTQYF. CDR3 bases: TGTGCCAGCAGCCGCCCCGGCACAGGAGATACGCAGTATTTT.

This chain joins TRBV7-2 and TRBJ2-5, with TRBD1 matching over 8 bases. There are 15 residues in the CDR3. Unmatched junction bases numbered 8, after V lost 1 base and J lost 7 bases. CDR1 and CDR2 from the germline V gene are SGHTA and FQGNSA. This CDR3 is CASSLGVAGGATQYF. The CDR3 DNA follows: TGTGCCAGCAGCTTAGGGGTAGCAGGGGGCGCGACCCAGTACTTC.

This clonotype was picked up a small number of times. The V call is TRBV20-1, the J call TRBJ2-6; the D is unclear. V was cut by 6 bases and J by 0 bases, with 18 bases left in between. The CDR3 spans 17 residues. In germline, CDR1 is DFQATT, CDR2 SNEGSKA (reference sequence). DNA for the CDR3: TGCAGTGCCCCGGGCGGCAGCCTAAGCTCTGGGGCCAACGTCCTGACTTTC. Residues: CSAPGGSLSSGANVLTF.

This chain links TRBV20-1 with TRBJ2-7; D might be TRBD2 (5 bases). Trimming pared 6 bases from V and 0 bases from J, leaving 9 bases between. The V gene's germline CDR1 is DFQATT and CDR2 SNEGSKA (reference sequence). The CDR3 runs to 12 residues. The CDR3 is CSALDFSYEQYF. Here the CDR3 DNA reads TGCAGTGCGCTGGACTTCTCCTACGAGCAGTACTTC.

The chain couples TRBV12-3 or TRBV12-4 to TRBJ2-7; 10 positions agree with TRBD1. The V gene end was trimmed by 6 bases and the J gene end by 5 bases; junction bases not matched to a gene: 10. This CDR3 comprises 15 residues. CDR3 sequence (DNA): TGTGCCAGCAGCCCCCGACAGGGGGCTAAAGACGAGCAGTACTTC. Its protein product is CASSPRQGAKDEQYF.

The chain couples TRBV4-1 to TRBJ2-1; no definite D call. The germline CDR1 and CDR2 sequences are MGHRA and YSYEKL. V shed 0 bases and J shed 3 bases, with 12 bases lying between them. The CDR3 totals 16 residues. The CDR3 sequence is CASSQDGAFIYNEQFF. CDR3 nucleotide sequence: TGCGCCAGCAGCCAAGATGGAGCGTTTATCTACAATGAGCAGTTCTTC.

This chain uses TRBV6-2 or TRBV6-3 with TRBJ2-3; a possible D gene is TRBD2 (6 bases). V lost 0 bases and J lost 5, with 9 bases in between. CDR1 and CDR2 from the germline V gene are MNHEY and SVGEGT. The CDR3 consists of 14 residues. The CDR3 loop is CASSYSRAGDTQYF. CDR3 in DNA: TGTGCCAGCAGTTACTCGAGAGCGGGAGATACGCAGTATTTT.

This clonotype was seen a handful of times. CDR3 sequence reads: CASSIEAGAPADTQYF. For the CDR3, the DNA is TGTGCCAGCAGTATCGAAGCGGGAGCCCCGGCAGATACGCAGTATTTT. This chain links TRBV2 with TRBJ2-3; TRBD2 aligns across 8 bases. Losses at the gene ends were 5 bases for V and 4 bases for J; bases not matched to a gene: 11. This CDR3 spans 16 amino acids. Looked up from germline, CDR1 is SNHLY and CDR2 is FYNNEI.

The chain combines TRBV29-1 with TRBJ2-5; possibly TRBD1 or TRBD2 for D (7 bases each). The DNA end favors TRBJ2-7, so the J call may be wrong. The CDR3 consists of 15 residues. In germline, CDR1 is SQVTM, CDR2 ANQGSEA. As DNA, the CDR3 is TGCAGCGTTGGGGGGGGACAGCCGTCAACGTACGAGCAGTACTTC. Protein: CSVGGGQPSTYEQYF.

The V and J genes are TRBV3-1 and TRBJ2-7; TRBD2 agrees at 9 bases. This CDR3 spans 15 amino acids. CDR1 and CDR2 from the germline V gene are LGHDT and YNNKEL (reference sequence). The J segment lost 4 bases and the V segment lost 1 base, leaving 5 bases of the junction unmatched. The CDR3 DNA reads TGTGCCAGCAGCCAAGGGCCTAGCGGGATTTACGAGCAGTACTTC. Translation: CASSQGPSGIYEQYF.

The V gene is TRBV7-2, the J gene TRBJ2-3; 12 nucleotides align to TRBD2. V was pared by 5 bases and J by 1 base, with 7 bases of the junction left unmatched. The CDR3 spans 17 residues. CDR1 SGHTA and CDR2 FQGNSA come from the germline V gene. The CDR3 here is CASSVTSGRSGTDTQYF. The CDR3 nucleotides are TGTGCCAGCAGCGTCACTAGCGGGAGGTCTGGCACAGATACGCAGTATTTT.

The rearrangement joins TRBV25-1 to TRBJ1-1, with D unclear. Germline V gene sequence: CDR1 MGHDK, CDR2 SYGVNS. The CDR3 runs 11 residues. Trimming removed 6 bases from V and 10 bases from J, with 12 bases in between. CDR3 sequence (DNA): TGTGCCAGCAGCGTGGGGAACCTAGCTTTCTTT. Amino acid sequence: CASSVGNLAFF.

The CDR3 coding sequence is TGCAGCGTTCAGGACAGGGGGACTGAAGCTTTCTTT. Translated: CSVQDRGTEAFF. The genes are TRBV29-1 and TRBJ1-1, with 10 bases matching TRBD1. Per germline, CDR1 SQVTM and CDR2 ANQGSEA. The length of the CDR3 is 12 residues. J lost 5 bases, V lost 5 bases, and 2 bases had no gene match.

The chain employs TRBV4-1 and TRBJ2-3, with 11 bases that match TRBD1. The CDR3 sequence is 17 residues long. In germline, CDR1 is MGHRA, CDR2 YSYEKL. Trimming at V came to 2 bases and at J to 5 bases, leaving 9 bases not matched to a gene. DNA of the CDR3: TGCGCCAGCAGCCAATTGCCTCCGGGACAGGGGGTAGATACGCAGTATTTT. This translates into CASSQLPPGQGVDTQYF.

This chain connects TRBV12-3 or TRBV12-4 to TRBJ2-7; 12 bases are shared with TRBD2. V shed 5 bases, J shed 6 bases, and the junction held 5 bases outside the gene matches. The CDR3 totals 14 residues. CDR3 sequence: CASSVGLAGREQYF. DNA for the CDR3: TGTGCCAGCAGTGTAGGACTAGCGGGACGCGAGCAGTACTTC.

This chain links TRBV6-5 with TRBJ2-7; the match to TRBD2 covers 11 bases. From germline, CDR1 is MNHEY and CDR2 SVGAGI. The CDR3 covers 15 residues. V lost 3 bases to trimming and J lost 9 bases; unmatched junction nucleotides: 10. The chain's CDR3 is CASSYGGTSGGTQYF. For the CDR3, the DNA is TGTGCCAGCAGTTATGGGGGGACTAGCGGCGGCACGCAGTACTTC.

V and J are TRBV29-1 and TRBJ2-7; a weak D match, TRBD1 (6 bases). The CDR3 contains 14 residues. V was cut by 2 bases and J by 0 bases, with 11 bases left in between. Per germline, CDR1 SQVTM and CDR2 ANQGSEA. The CDR3 DNA is TGCAGCGTTGAACATAACAGGGACTCCTACGAGCAGTACTTC. Amino acid sequence: CSVEHNRDSYEQYF.

The chain is built from TRBV7-9 and TRBJ2-7, with no clear D. The CDR3 is 16 amino acids. Germline V gene data show CDR1 as SEHNR and CDR2 as FQNEAQ (reference sequence). V was trimmed by 3 bases and J by 3 bases, leaving 18 bases between them. In nucleotides, the CDR3 is TGTGCCAGCAGCTTCGCCCTAGGAAAACAGATCTACGAGCAGTACTTC. This sequence encodes CASSFALGKQIYEQYF. The variable domain in full, completed from reference TRBV7-9 and TRBJ2-7, reads DTGVSQNPRHKITKRGQNVTFRCDPISEHNRLYWYRQTLGQGPEFLTYFQNEAQLEKSRLLSDRFSAERPKGSFSTLEIQRTEQGDSAMYLCASSFALGKQIYEQYFGPGTRLTVT.

The sample holds a few counts of this clonotype. The chain combines TRBV20-1 with TRBJ2-1; D is perhaps TRBD1 or TRBD2 (6 bases each). The CDR3 runs 14 residues. Trimming shortened V by 6 bases and J by 8 bases, and 20 bases separated the two germline ends. CDR1 DFQATT and CDR2 SNEGSKA come from the germline V gene (reference sequence). The CDR3 sequence is CSAGGTQKRDEQFF. In DNA, the CDR3 is TGCAGTGCAGGGGGGACTCAAAAGAGGGATGAGCAGTTCTTC.